This T cell receptor (beta chain) was observed in a study of memory CD4+ T cells and cytomegalovirus serostatus (dated by TCRdb to between 2018 and 2021). Background on the whole study: The 35 or so healthy Belgian adults in the cohort included 9 who were CMV seropositive and 24 who were CMV seronegative. CD4+ memory TCRbeta repertoires of a Belgian cohort with known cytomegalovirus serostatus were sequenced in order to replicate a published TCR-based CMV serostatus classifier.

Genomic DNA was extracted from sorted cells with the Quick-DNA Microprep Kit. TCRbeta DNA was amplified with the immunoSEQ hsTCRbeta kit following the manufacturer's protocol. TCRbeta libraries were sequenced on an Illumina MiSeq instrument. In the paper's pipeline: Once out-of-frame sequences had been removed, more than 2 million distinct TCRbeta sequences were left, which works out to an average of around 73,000 per individual. Each individual was scored by the count of 150 or so previously reported CMV-associated TCRbeta sequences and the total productive distinct TCRbeta count. A beta-binomial model was reimplemented in Python, and scikit-learn random forests with default parameters were trained on data from the US cohort. Classifier performance on the Belgian cohort was reported as the median AUC with percentile confidence intervals calculated over 10,000 bootstrap iterations. Imported from immuneACCESS, the table was reduced by TCRdb to in-frame sequences with V and J called. These copies leave out some clones; in studies compared against another copy, an unresolved V gene accounts for under half, and the cause of the remainder is not known. That table is the source of V, J and clone size, and D and trimming were worked out from the DNA. This sample comprises fewer than 40,000 clones, roughly 85% of them detected only once. The top ten constitute around 5.2% of the sample.

Single viable CD3+CD4+CD8-CD45RO+ cells were sorted as memory CD4+ T cells on a FACSAria II. CMV serostatus was determined with a Roche Elecsys assay detecting serum IgG against CMV pp150, pp28, p38 and p52. After thawing, total CD4+ T cells were enriched by positive selection with CD4 magnetic microbeads. Samples originated from another study that specifically interrogated the CD4+ T cell memory repertoire. Peripheral blood mononuclear cells were isolated and cryopreserved according to standard operating procedures, and serum was kept at -80 degrees C. CD3-PerCP (BW264/56), CD4-APC (RPA-T4), CD45RO-PE (UCHT1) and CD8-Pacific Orange (3B5) antibodies were used for staining, and non-viable cells were excluded with Sytox blue. Notes on this clone: The antigen it binds to is not known. No much larger clone exists at a distance of one base, and base qualities are not known. Other DNA variants within this sample encode the same CDR3.

The germline V gene (reference sequence) specifies SGHNT as CDR1 and YYREEE as CDR2. The trim is 0 bases for V and 1 base for J, with a gap of 12 bases between the germline ends. The CDR3 starts with the cysteine, ends with the phenylalanine, and has 16 residues. This entry keeps only the CDR3 DNA: 48 bases, framed from base 1. General findings and caveats noted by the study authors: For predicting CMV serostatus, the median bootstrapped AUC was approximately 0.95 using the original framework and less than 0.93 using a US-trained random forest. Results were interpreted as suggesting that the CMV-associated TCR signature is largely present in the CD4+ memory repertoire. On the Belgian cohort, the classifier built on the original framework reached a median bootstrapped AUC of 0.95, with a 95% CI of 0.76-1.00. Only CD4+CD45RO+ memory cells were sequenced, in contrast to the original study, in which naive and memory CD4+ and CD8+ populations were covered. Of under 200 previously reported CMV-associated TCRbeta sequences, around 70 appeared in the CD4+ memory repertoires, each in one to five individuals.

Source material: memory CD4+ T cells from blood. This TCR derives from an adult in good health and CMV-seropositive. The chain couples TRBV5-4 to TRBJ2-3; the D gene is perhaps TRBD2, from 6 matching bases. The CDR3 protein sequence reads: CASSLGFGGGTDTQYF. The DNA is as follows: TGTGCCAGCAGCTTGGGGTTTGGAGGGGGCACAGATACGCAGTATTTT.